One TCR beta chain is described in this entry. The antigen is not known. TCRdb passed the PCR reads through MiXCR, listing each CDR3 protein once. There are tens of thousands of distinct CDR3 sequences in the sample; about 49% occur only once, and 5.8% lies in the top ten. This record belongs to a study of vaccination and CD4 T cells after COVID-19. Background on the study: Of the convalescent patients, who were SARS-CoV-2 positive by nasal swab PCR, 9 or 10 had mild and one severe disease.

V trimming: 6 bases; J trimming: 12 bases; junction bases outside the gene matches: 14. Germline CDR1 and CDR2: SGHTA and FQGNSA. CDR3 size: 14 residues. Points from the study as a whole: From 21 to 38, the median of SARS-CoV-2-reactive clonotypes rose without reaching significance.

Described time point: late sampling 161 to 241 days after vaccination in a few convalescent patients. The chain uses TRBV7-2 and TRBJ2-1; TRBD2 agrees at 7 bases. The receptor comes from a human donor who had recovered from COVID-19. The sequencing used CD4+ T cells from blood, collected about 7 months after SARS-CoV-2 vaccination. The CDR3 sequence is CASSLATSQDGQFF. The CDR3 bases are TGTGCCAGCAGTCTGGCGACTAGCCAGGATGGGCAGTTCTTC.